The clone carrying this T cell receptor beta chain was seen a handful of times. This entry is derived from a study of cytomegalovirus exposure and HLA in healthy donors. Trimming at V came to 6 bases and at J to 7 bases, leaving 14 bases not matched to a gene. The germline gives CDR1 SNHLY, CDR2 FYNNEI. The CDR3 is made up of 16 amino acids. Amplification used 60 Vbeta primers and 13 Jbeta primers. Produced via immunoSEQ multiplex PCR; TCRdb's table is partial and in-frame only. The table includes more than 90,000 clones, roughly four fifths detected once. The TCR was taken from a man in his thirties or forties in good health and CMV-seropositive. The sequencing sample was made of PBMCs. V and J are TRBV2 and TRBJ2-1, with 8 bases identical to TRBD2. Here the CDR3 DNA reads TGTGCCAGCAGCGTTGAGGAAGCGGGAGTTGCGAATGAGCAGTTCTTC. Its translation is CASSVEEAGVANEQFF.